This T cell receptor (beta chain) stems from a study of cytomegalovirus exposure and HLA in healthy donors. In this sample, this clone turned up a few times. The germline CDR1 and CDR2 sequences are LGHNT and FRNRAP. V lost 5 bases, J lost 5 bases, and 10 bases lay in between. The CDR3 is made up of 13 amino acids. Both 60 Vbeta primers and 13 Jbeta primers went into the PCR. The assay was immunoSEQ multiplex PCR, and TCRdb's table has in-frame clones only and misses some. The sample includes about 170,000 clones, about 85% of them seen just once. Sequenced sample: PBMCs. This chain links TRBV12-5 with TRBJ2-1; D is possibly TRBD2 (7 bases). The origin of this receptor is a man younger than 40 in good health and CMV-seropositive. This chain's CDR3 is CASGKGGDNEQFF. The CDR3 DNA reads as TGTGCTAGTGGTAAGGGGGGGGACAATGAGCAGTTCTTC. Looking up the rest from reference TRBV12-5 and TRBJ2-1 gives the full variable domain: DARVTQTPRHKVTEMGQEVTMRCQPILGHNTVFWYRQTMMQGLELLAYFRNRAPLDDSGMPKDRFSAEMPDATLATLKIQPSEPRDSAVYFCASGKGGDNEQFFGPGTRLTVL.